This is a list of T cell receptor beta chains from one sample in a study of PD-L1 blockade in urothelial cancer. Method: immunoSEQ multiplex PCR; TCRdb's copy keeps in-frame clones and lacks some. The sample has 70,000 or so clones, 80% to 85% seen once. Sequenced material: PBMCs, taken around atezolizumab (anti-PD-L1) treatment. The source is a man between 65 and 85 years old with urothelial cancer. The CDR3 runs from the conserved cysteine through the conserved F or W. D genes are given only for firm matches. Part of the rows lack a size; the others show once, few, many or a class for expanded clones.

.	.	TRBJ2-1	TRBV11-2	CASSSPDTGRQFF	TGTGCCAGCAGCTCCCCGGATACGGGGAGGCAGTTCTTC
.	.	TRBJ2-1	TRBV21-1	CASSASRTSGTSSYNEQFF	TGTGCCAGCAGCGCTTCCAGAACTAGCGGGACTAGCTCCTACAATGAGCAGTTCTTC
.	.	TRBJ2-5	TRBV4-1	CASSSLDGQETQYF	TGCGCCAGCAGCAGTCTAGACGGGCAAGAGACCCAGTACTTC
.	TRBD1	TRBJ1-3	TRBV2	CASRTGTALNTIYF	TGTGCCAGTAGAACCGGGACAGCGTTAAACACCATATATTTT
.	.	TRBJ1-5	TRBV10-2	CASSESSAGRQPQHF	TGCGCCAGCAGTGAGTCGTCGGCAGGGCGGCAGCCCCAGCATTTT
.	TRBD1	TRBJ1-1	TRBV2	CASSEETGAYEAFF	TGTGCCAGCAGTGAGGAGACAGGGGCTTATGAAGCTTTCTTT
once	TRBD2	TRBJ2-5	TRBV2	CASSEGASGRARETQYF	TGTGCCAGCAGCGAAGGGGCTAGCGGGAGGGCCCGAGAGACCCAGTACTTC
.	.	TRBJ2-3	TRBV29-1	CSVEDPSRTDTQYF	TGCAGCGTTGAAGATCCGTCGAGGACAGATACGCAGTATTTT
.	.	TRBJ1-1	TRBV7-9	CASAIGPTEAFF	TGTGCCAGCGCTATTGGGCCCACTGAAGCTTTCTTT
few	.	TRBJ1-1	TRBV5-6	CASSFASISPRGEAFF	TGTGCCAGCAGCTTTGCCAGTATTTCTCCAAGAGGAGAAGCTTTCTTT
.	TRBD2	TRBJ2-7	TRBV4-1	CASSEVAGGPYEQYF	TGCGCCAGCAGCGAAGTAGCGGGAGGGCCCTACGAGCAGTACTTC
.	TRBD2	TRBJ2-3	TRBV6-5	CASSPSGRGADTQYF	TGTGCCAGCAGTCCTAGCGGGAGGGGCGCAGATACGCAGTATTTT
once	TRBD1	TRBJ2-7	TRBV28	CASTSPTGGAYEQYF	TGTGCCAGCACCAGCCCCACAGGGGGCGCTTACGAGCAGTACTTC
.	TRBD1	TRBJ2-1	TRBV5-4	CASSLMGGTGKGIPYNEQFF	TGTGCCAGCAGCTTGATGGGCGGGACAGGAAAAGGTATACCCTACAATGAGCAGTTCTTC
.	TRBD2	TRBJ2-7	TRBV5-1	CASSLGLAGGRVHEQYF	TGCGCCAGCAGCTTGGGACTAGCGGGAGGGCGCGTACACGAGCAGTACTTC
few	.	TRBJ2-6	TRBV5-1	CASTPTGLGANVLTF	TGCGCCAGCACCCCTACAGGGTTGGGGGCCAACGTCCTGACTTTC
.	TRBD1	TRBJ1-2	TRBV28	CASSSSGTDYGYTF	TGTGCCAGCAGCAGCTCTGGGACAGACTATGGCTACACCTTC
.	.	TRBJ1-5	TRBV19	CASSSRGDNQPQHF	TGTGCCAGTAGTTCGCGGGGGGACAATCAGCCCCAGCATTTT
.	TRBD2	TRBJ2-3	TRBV14	CASSTRRGNTDTQYF	TGTGCCAGCAGCACTCGGCGGGGGAACACAGATACGCAGTATTTT
.	TRBD2	TRBJ2-7	TRBV27	CASRLGLAGANGYEQYF	TGTGCCAGCAGATTGGGGCTAGCGGGAGCGAACGGGTACGAGCAGTACTTC
.	TRBD1	TRBJ2-7	TRBV6-5	CASSNPGTAYEQYF	TGTGCCAGCAGCAATCCCGGGACAGCGTACGAGCAGTACTTC
.	.	TRBJ1-1	TRBV20-1	CSARLATAFF	TGCAGTGCTAGATTAGCCACTGCTTTCTTT
.	.	TRBJ2-5	TRBV29-1	CSVELSGEWTQYF	TGCAGCGTTGAACTTAGCGGAGAATGGACCCAGTACTTC
.	TRBD2	TRBJ2-2	TRBV19	CASSILTSGNTGELFF	TGTGCCAGTAGTATTTTGACTAGCGGGAACACCGGGGAGCTGTTTTTT
.	TRBD2	TRBJ2-1	TRBV6-1	CASIGLAGNEQFF	TGTGCCAGCATCGGACTAGCGGGCAATGAGCAGTTCTTC
.	TRBD1	TRBJ2-7	TRBV11-2	CASRSPGQGGYEQYF	TGTGCCAGCAGGTCGCCGGGACAGGGGGGTTACGAGCAGTACTTC
.	.	TRBJ2-7	TRBV7-9	CASSLANSGIYYEQYF	TGTGCCAGCAGCTTAGCGAACTCCGGGATTTACTACGAGCAGTACTTC
.	.	TRBJ2-1	TRBV16	CASSQFSLSSYNEQFF	TGTGCCAGCAGCCAATTCTCCCTGAGCTCCTACAATGAGCAGTTCTTC
.	.	TRBJ1-3	TRBV9	CASSVGGDGNTIYF	TGTGCCAGCAGCGTAGGAGGAGATGGAAACACCATATATTTT
.	.	TRBJ2-3	TRBV10-3	CAITGGQSTDTQYF	TGTGCCATCACCGGTGGACAGAGCACAGATACGCAGTATTTT
.	.	TRBJ1-2	TRBV5-4	CASSLVRAMDGYTF	TGTGCCAGCAGCTTGGTCCGCGCGATGGATGGCTACACCTTC
.	TRBD2	TRBJ2-7	TRBV7-2	CASSLALAGPYEQYF	TGTGCCAGCAGCTTAGCGCTAGCGGGGCCCTACGAGCAGTACTTC
.	.	TRBJ2-5	TRBV5-1	CASSQDTGETQYF	TGCGCCAGCAGCCAAGACACTGGAGAGACCCAGTACTTC
once	.	TRBJ2-1	TRBV10-3	CAISGAPPYNEQFF	TGTGCCATCAGTGGGGCCCCTCCCTACAATGAGCAGTTCTTC
.	.	TRBJ2-7	TRBV11-1	CASSFTDSRAYEQYF	TGTGCCAGCAGCTTCACGGATAGCCGAGCCTACGAGCAGTACTTC